The clone carrying this T cell receptor (beta chain) was observed a handful of times. The antigen remains undetermined. The data were obtained in a study of cytomegalovirus exposure and HLA in healthy donors. Study at large: Earlier results showed approximately 120 million unique TCR beta sequences derived from 150 million to 200 million T cells.

This CDR3 spans 17 amino acids. In germline, CDR1 is LNHNV, CDR2 YYDKDF (reference sequence). Trimming cost V 0 bases and J 8 bases; bases outside gene matches: 12. Overall study results and limits: Cytomegalovirus-associated status was assigned to around 160 TCR beta chains. Later on, a genetic analysis was performed. It linked a missense variant in DCLRE1C with V- and J-gene trimming of TCR beta.

Primers for the PCR totalled 60 Vbeta and 13 Jbeta. Assay: immunoSEQ multiplex PCR; the TCRdb copy retains only in-frame clones and omits some. The table shows under 200,000 clones, with roughly three quarters occurring only once. This rearrangement joins TRBV15 to TRBJ1-4; 7 nucleotides agree with TRBD1. The sequencing sample was made of PBMCs. This sequence originates from a woman aged 45-65 years in good health and CMV-seropositive. DNA for the CDR3: TGTGCCACCAGCAGAGATTTGGTTGACAGGGTCTACGAAAAACTGTTTTTT. It translates to CATSRDLVDRVYEKLFF.